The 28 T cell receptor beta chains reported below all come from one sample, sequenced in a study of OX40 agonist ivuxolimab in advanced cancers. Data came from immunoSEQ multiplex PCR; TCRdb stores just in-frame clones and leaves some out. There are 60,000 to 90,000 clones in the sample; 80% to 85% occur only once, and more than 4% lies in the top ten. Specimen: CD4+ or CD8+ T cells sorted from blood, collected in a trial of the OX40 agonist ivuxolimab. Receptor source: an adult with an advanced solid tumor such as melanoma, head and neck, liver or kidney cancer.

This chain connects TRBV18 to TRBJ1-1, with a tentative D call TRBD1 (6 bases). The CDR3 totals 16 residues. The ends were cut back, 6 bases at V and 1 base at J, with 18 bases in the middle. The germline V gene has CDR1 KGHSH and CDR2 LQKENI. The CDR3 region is CASSLNPTGSNTEAFF. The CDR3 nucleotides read TGTGCCAGCTCGCTTAACCCGACAGGTTCGAACACTGAAGCTTTCTTT.

The CDR3 DNA follows: TGTGCCAGCAGTTCCCTAGGGGCGAACCCCCGTGGCTACACCTTC. Protein product: CASSSLGANPRGYTF. This rearrangement joins TRBV27 to TRBJ1-2; D is perhaps TRBD1 (5 bases). This CDR3 is 15 amino acids long. In germline, CDR1 is MNHEY, CDR2 SMNVEV (reference sequence). The V gene lost 4 bases and the J gene lost 7 bases, with 19 bases spanning the gap.

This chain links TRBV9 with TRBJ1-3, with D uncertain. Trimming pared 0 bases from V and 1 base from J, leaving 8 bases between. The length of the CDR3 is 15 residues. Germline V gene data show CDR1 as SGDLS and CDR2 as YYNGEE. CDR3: CASSVAGVSGNTIYF. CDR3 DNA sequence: TGTGCCAGCAGCGTAGCAGGAGTTTCTGGAAACACCATATATTTT.

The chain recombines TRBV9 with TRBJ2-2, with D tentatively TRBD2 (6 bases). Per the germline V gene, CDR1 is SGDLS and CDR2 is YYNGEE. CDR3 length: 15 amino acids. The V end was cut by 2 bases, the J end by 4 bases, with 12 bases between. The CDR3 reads CASSVRLGGTGELFF. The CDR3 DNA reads TGTGCCAGCAGCGTCAGACTCGGGGGCACCGGGGAGCTGTTTTTT.

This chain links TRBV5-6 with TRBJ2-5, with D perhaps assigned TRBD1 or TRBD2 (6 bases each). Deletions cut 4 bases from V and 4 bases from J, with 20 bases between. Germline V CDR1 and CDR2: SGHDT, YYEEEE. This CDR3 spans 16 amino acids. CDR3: CASSRTLGGLGETQYF. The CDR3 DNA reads TGTGCCAGCAGCCGAACCCTCGGGGGCTTGGGAGAGACCCAGTACTTC.

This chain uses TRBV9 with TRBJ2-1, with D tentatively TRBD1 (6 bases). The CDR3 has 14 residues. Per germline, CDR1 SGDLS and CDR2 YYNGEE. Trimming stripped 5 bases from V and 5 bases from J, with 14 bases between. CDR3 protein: CASRGRAGDNEQFF. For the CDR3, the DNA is TGTGCCAGCAGGGGTCGGGCAGGGGACAATGAGCAGTTCTTC.

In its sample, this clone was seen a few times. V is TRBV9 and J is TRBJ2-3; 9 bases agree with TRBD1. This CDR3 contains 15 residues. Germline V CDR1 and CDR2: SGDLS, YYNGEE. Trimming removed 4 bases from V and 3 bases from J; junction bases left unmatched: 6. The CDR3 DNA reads TGTGCCAGCAGCCCAGGACAGGGGACGACAGATACGCAGTATTTT. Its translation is CASSPGQGTTDTQYF.

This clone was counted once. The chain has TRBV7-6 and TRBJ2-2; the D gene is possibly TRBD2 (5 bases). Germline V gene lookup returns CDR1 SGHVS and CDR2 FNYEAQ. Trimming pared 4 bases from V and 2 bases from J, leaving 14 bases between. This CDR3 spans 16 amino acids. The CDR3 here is CASSSPGLLNTGELFF. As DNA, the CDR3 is TGTGCCAGCAGCTCCCCCGGACTGCTAAACACCGGGGAGCTGTTTTTT.

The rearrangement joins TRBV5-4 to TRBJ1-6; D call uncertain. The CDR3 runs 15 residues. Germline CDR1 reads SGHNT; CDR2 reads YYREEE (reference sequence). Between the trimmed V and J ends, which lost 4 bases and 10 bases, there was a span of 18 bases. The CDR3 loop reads CASSPSWALKSPLHF. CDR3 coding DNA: TGTGCCAGCAGCCCAAGTTGGGCCCTAAAATCACCCCTCCACTTT.

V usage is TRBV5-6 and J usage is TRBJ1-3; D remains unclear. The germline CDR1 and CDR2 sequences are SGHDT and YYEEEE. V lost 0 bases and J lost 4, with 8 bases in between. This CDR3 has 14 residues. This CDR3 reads CASSLVGVGNTIYF. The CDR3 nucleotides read TGTGCCAGCAGCTTGGTTGGGGTCGGAAACACCATATATTTT.

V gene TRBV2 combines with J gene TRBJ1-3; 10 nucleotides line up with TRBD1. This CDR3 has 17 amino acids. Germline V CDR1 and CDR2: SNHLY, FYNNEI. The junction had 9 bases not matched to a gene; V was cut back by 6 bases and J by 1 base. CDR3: CASRKTRQGASGNTIYF. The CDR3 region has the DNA TGTGCCAGCAGAAAGACAAGACAGGGGGCGTCTGGAAACACCATATATTTT. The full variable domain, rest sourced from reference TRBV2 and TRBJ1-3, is EPEVTQTPSHQVTQMGQEVILRCVPISNHLYFYWYRQILGQKVEFLVSFYNNEISEKSEIFDDQFSVERPDGSNFTLKIRSTKLEDSAMYFCASRKTRQGASGNTIYFGEGSWLTVV.

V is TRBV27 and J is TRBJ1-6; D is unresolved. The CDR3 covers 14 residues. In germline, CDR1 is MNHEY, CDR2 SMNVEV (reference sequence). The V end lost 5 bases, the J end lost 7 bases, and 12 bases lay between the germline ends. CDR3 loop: CASSREPRNSPLHF. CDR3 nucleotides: TGTGCCAGCAGTAGAGAGCCTAGGAATTCACCCCTCCACTTT.

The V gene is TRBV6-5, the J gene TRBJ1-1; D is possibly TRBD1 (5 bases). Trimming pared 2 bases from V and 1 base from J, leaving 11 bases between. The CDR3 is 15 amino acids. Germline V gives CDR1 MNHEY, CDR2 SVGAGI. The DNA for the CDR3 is TGTGCCAGCAGTTACAGGGGCAGCGGGAACACTGAAGCTTTCTTT. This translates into CASSYRGSGNTEAFF.

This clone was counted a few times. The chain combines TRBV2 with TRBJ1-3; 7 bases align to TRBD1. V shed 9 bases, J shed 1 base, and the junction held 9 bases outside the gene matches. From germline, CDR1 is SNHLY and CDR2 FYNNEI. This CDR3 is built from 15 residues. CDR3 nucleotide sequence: TGTGCCAGGGGGGGGGACAGCCGGTCTGGAAACACCATATATTTT. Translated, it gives CARGGDSRSGNTIYF.

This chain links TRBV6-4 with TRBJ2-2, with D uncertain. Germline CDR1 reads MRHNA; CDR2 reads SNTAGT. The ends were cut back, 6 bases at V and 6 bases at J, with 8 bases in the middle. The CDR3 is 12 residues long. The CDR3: CASSPHAGELFF. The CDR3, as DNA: TGTGCCAGCAGCCCACACGCCGGGGAGCTGTTTTTT.

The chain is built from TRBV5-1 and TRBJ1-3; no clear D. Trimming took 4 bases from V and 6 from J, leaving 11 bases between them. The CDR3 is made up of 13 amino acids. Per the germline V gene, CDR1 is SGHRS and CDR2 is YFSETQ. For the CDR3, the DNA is TGCGCCAGCAGCCAAGATTACTCAAACACCATATATTTT. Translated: CASSQDYSNTIYF.

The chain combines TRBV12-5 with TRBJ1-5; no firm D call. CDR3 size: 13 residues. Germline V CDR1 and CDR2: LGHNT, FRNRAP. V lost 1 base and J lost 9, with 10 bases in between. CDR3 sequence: CASGLEPLGPQHF. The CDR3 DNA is TGTGCTAGTGGTTTGGAGCCCCTAGGGCCCCAGCATTTT.

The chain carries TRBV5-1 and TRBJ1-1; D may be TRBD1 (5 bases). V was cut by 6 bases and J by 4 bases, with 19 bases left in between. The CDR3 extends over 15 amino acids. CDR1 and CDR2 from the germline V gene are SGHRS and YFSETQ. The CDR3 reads CASTLNDFGGTEAFF. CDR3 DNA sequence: TGCGCCAGCACCCTGAACGACTTCGGGGGCACTGAAGCTTTCTTT. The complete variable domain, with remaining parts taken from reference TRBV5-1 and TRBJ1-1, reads KAGVTQTPRYLIKTRGQQVTLSCSPISGHRSVSWYQQTPGQGLQFLFEYFSETQRNKGNFPGRFSGRQFSNSRSEMNVSTLELGDSALYLCASTLNDFGGTEAFFGQGTRLTVV.

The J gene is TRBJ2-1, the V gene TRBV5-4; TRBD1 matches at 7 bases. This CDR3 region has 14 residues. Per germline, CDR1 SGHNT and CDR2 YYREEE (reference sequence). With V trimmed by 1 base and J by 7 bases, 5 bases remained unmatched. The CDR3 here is CASSLWDRRNEQFF. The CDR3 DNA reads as TGTGCCAGCAGCTTGTGGGACAGAAGGAATGAGCAGTTCTTC.

DNA of the CDR3: TGTGCCAGCAGCCCGAGACAGACCGAGCCACCCCTCCACTTT. Amino acids: CASSPRQTEPPLHF. The chain links TRBV7-2 to TRBJ1-6; D may be TRBD1 (5 bases). The V gene's germline CDR1 is SGHTA and CDR2 FQGNSA. The CDR3 has 14 residues. V lost 5 bases to trimming and J lost 11 bases, with 16 bases between them.

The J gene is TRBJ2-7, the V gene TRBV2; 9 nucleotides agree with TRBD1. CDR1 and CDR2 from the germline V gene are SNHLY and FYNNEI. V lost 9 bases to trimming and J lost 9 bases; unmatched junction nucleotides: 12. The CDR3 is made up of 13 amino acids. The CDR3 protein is CARTPGQGDVQYF. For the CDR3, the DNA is TGTGCCAGGACGCCGGGACAGGGAGACGTGCAGTACTTC.

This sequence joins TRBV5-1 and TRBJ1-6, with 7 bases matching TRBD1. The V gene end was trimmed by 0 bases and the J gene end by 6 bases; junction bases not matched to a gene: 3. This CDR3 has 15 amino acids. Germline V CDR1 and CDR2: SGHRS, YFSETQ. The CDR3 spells CASSLETGVNSPLHF. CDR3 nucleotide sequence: TGCGCCAGCAGCTTGGAAACAGGGGTTAATTCACCCCTCCACTTT.

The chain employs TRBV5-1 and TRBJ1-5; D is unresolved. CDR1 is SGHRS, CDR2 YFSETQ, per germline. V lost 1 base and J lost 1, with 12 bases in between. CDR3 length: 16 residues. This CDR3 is CASSLRDVKSNQPQHF. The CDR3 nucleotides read TGCGCCAGCAGCTTGCGAGACGTGAAAAGCAATCAGCCCCAGCATTTT. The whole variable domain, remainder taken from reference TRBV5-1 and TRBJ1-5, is KAGVTQTPRYLIKTRGQQVTLSCSPISGHRSVSWYQQTPGQGLQFLFEYFSETQRNKGNFPGRFSGRQFSNSRSEMNVSTLELGDSALYLCASSLRDVKSNQPQHFGDGTRLSIL.

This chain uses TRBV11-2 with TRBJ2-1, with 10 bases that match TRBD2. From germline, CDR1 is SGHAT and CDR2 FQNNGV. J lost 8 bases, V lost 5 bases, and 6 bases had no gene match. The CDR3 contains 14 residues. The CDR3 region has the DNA TGTGCCAGCAGCCCCCCTAGCGGGAGCTATGAGCAGTTCTTC. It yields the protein CASSPPSGSYEQFF.

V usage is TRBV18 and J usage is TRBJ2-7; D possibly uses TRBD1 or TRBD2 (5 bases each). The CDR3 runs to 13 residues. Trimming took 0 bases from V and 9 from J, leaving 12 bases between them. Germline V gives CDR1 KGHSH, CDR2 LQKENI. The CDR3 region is CASSPPLRERQYF. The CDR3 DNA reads TGTGCCAGCTCACCACCGCTCAGGGAGAGGCAGTACTTC.

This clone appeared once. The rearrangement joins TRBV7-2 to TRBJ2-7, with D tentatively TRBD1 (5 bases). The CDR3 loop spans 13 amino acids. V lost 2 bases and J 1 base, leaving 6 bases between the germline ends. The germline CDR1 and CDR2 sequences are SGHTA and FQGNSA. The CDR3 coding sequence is TGTGCCAGCAGCTTAAAGGGGTCCTACGAGCAGTACTTC. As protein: CASSLKGSYEQYF.

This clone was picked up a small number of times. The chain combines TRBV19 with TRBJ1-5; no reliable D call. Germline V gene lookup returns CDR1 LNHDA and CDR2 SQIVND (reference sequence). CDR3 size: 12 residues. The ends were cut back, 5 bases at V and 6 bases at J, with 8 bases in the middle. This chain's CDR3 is CASSLLTQPQHF. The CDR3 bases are TGTGCCAGTAGTCTTCTCACTCAGCCCCAGCATTTT.

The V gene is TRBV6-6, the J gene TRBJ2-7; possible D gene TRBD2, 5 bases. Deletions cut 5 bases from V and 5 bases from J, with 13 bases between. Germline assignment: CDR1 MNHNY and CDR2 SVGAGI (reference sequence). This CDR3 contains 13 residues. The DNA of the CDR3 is TGTGCCAGCAGTAGCCGGATGGGAGACGAGCAGTACTTC. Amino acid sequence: CASSSRMGDEQYF.